The count of the clone carrying this TCR beta chain is one. Its matching antigen is unknown. This entry comes from a study of monozygotic twins with cystic fibrosis. Unmatched junction bases numbered 11, after V lost 1 base and J lost 2 bases. Germline assignment: CDR1 SQVTM and CDR2 ANQGSEA. The CDR3 sequence is 17 residues long. Study conclusions and caveats: V usage most resembled the co-twin in 13 of 16 pairs. Median Simpson clonality of 0.0095 suggested naive T cells predominated.

Profiled with immunoSEQ multiplex PCR; TCRdb holds only in-frame clones, not every one. Of about 20,000 clones listed, roughly 89% were seen once; the top ten hold about 1.4%. The clonotype comes from a girl aged 2-10 years with cystic fibrosis. The V call is TRBV29-1, the J call TRBJ2-7, with TRBD2 matching 10 bases. The source material was blood. DNA for the CDR3: TGCAGCGTTGAAGTTTGGGCTAGCGGGAGTGCCACCTACGAGCAGTACTTC. Protein product: CSVEVWASGSATYEQYF.